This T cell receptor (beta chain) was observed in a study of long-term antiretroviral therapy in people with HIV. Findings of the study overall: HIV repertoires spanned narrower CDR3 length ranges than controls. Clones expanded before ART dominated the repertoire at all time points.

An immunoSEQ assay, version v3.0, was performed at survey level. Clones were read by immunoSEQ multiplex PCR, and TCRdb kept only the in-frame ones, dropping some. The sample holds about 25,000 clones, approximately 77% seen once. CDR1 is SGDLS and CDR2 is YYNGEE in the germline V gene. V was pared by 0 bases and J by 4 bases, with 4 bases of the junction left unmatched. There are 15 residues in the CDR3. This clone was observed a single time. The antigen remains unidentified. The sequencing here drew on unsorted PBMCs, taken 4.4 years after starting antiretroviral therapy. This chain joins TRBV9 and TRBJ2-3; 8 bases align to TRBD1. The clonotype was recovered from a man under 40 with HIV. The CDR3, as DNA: TGTGCCAGCAGCGTAGGTCCAGGGGGCCCAGATACGCAGTATTTT. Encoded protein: CASSVGPGGPDTQYF.